These 18 T cell receptor beta chains originate from one sample sequenced in a study of T cell responses to AZD1222 COVID-19 vaccine. Assay used: immunoSEQ multiplex PCR; TCRdb lists only in-frame clones, some missing. Altogether 150,000 to 200,000 clones are present, around 92% being singletons, with the ten largest covering 2% to 2.5%. The sample in question was peripheral blood, obtained on day 0 of AZD1222 vaccination. Source of these receptors: an adult in good health.

This chain joins TRBV2 and TRBJ2-6; no clear D gene. This CDR3 region has 13 residues. Germline-derived CDR1 and CDR2 are SNHLY and FYNNEI. Trimming pared 8 bases from V and 3 bases from J, leaving 8 bases between. The CDR3 nucleotides are TGTGCCAGCGAGATGGGTGGGGCCAACGTCCTGACTTTC. It encodes CASEMGGANVLTF.

The V gene is TRBV30, the J gene TRBJ1-2; D gene ambiguous. Trimming removed 3 bases from V and 8 bases from J, with 10 bases in between. The CDR3 has 11 amino acids. The germline CDR1 and CDR2 sequences are GTSNPN and SVGIG (reference sequence). DNA of the CDR3: TGTGCCTGGAGAACCCCGGGGGGCTACACCTTC. It specifies CAWRTPGGYTF.

This clone was counted once. The CDR3 region has the DNA TGTGCCAGCTCACCACGGATCGGGGGTGACACTGAAGCTTTCTTT. Its protein product is CASSPRIGGDTEAFF. This sequence joins TRBV18 and TRBJ1-1; the D gene is possibly TRBD1 (5 bases). Germline-derived CDR1 and CDR2 are KGHSH and LQKENI. The CDR3 is made up of 15 amino acids. The V end was cut by 1 base, the J end by 3 bases, with 12 bases between.

This clone appeared a single time. The V and J genes are TRBV4-1 and TRBJ2-7; D remains unclear. V was pared by 2 bases and J by 3 bases, with 8 bases between. CDR1 and CDR2 (germline): MGHRA, YSYEKL. The CDR3 has 13 amino acids. CDR3 loop: CASSQLGIYEQYF. CDR3 nucleotide sequence: TGCGCCAGCAGCCAACTGGGAATCTACGAGCAGTACTTC.

About this clone: The same CDR3 arises from other DNA sequences in this sample as well. This sequence joins TRBV12-3 or TRBV12-4 and TRBJ2-1; D may be TRBD1 or TRBD2 (5 bases each). V dropped 3 bases and J dropped 8 bases, with 5 bases sitting between them. The length of the CDR3 is 11 residues. The CDR3 DNA follows: TGTGCCAGCAGTTTGGGGGATGAGCAGTTCTTC. Protein: CASSLGDEQFF.

Only a few counts were recorded for this clone. The V gene is TRBV19, the J gene TRBJ1-1; perhaps TRBD1 as D (5 bases). Germline V gene lookup returns CDR1 LNHDA and CDR2 SQIVND (reference sequence). The CDR3 is 14 residues long. V gave up 3 bases and J gave up 4 bases, with 12 bases separating them. The CDR3 DNA reads as TGTGCCAGTAGTATTGGGGGGGGTGTCACTGAAGCTTTCTTT. It encodes CASSIGGGVTEAFF. Using reference TRBV19 and TRBJ1-1 for the parts outside the CDR3, the full variable domain is DGGITQSPKYLFRKEGQNVTLSCEQNLNHDAMYWYRQDPGQGLRLIYYSQIVNDFQKGDIAEGYSVSREKKESFPLTVTSAQKNPTAFYLCASSIGGGVTEAFFGQGTRLTVV.

The chain links TRBV12-3 or TRBV12-4 to TRBJ2-7; D is unresolved. Trimming removed 6 bases at V and 0 bases at J, with 9 bases between. The CDR3 has 13 amino acids. CDR3 region: CASSLLSSYEQYF. The CDR3 DNA reads TGTGCCAGCAGCTTATTAAGCTCCTACGAGCAGTACTTC.

DNA of the CDR3: TGTGCCAGTAGCCAGGGACCCCGCACAGATACGCAGTATTTT. It specifies CASSQGPRTDTQYF. The rearrangement uses TRBV19 and TRBJ2-3; D tentatively reads TRBD1 or TRBD2 (5 bases each). Trimming cost V 6 bases and J 1 base, with 11 bases left between them. The CDR3 has 14 residues. The germline CDR1 and CDR2 sequences are LNHDA and SQIVND (reference sequence). Filled out from reference TRBV19 and TRBJ2-3, the complete variable domain reads DGGITQSPKYLFRKEGQNVTLSCEQNLNHDAMYWYRQDPGQGLRLIYYSQIVNDFQKGDIAEGYSVSREKKESFPLTVTSAQKNPTAFYLCASSQGPRTDTQYFGPGTRLTVL.

The chain employs TRBV5-6 and TRBJ2-7; a weak D match, TRBD1 (6 bases). CDR1 is SGHDT and CDR2 is YYEEEE in the germline V gene. The CDR3 runs to 16 residues. V was clipped by 3 bases and J by 0 bases, with 16 bases between them. CDR3 protein: CASSSPWGQGSYEQYF. CDR3 in DNA: TGTGCCAGCAGCTCCCCCTGGGGGCAGGGCTCCTACGAGCAGTACTTC.

The rearrangement joins TRBV27 to TRBJ2-2, with D tentatively TRBD1 (5 bases). The CDR3 loop spans 12 amino acids. The germline V gene encodes CDR1 MNHEY and CDR2 SMNVEV (reference sequence). The germline V and J ends were trimmed by 2 bases and 9 bases, with 7 bases remaining between them. CDR3 DNA sequence: TGTGCCAGCAGTTTACAGGGTAGGGAGCTGTTTTTT. Its protein is CASSLQGRELFF.

The chain couples TRBV9 to TRBJ2-7; 9 bases map to TRBD2. V dropped 0 bases and J dropped 1; count of bases not matched to a gene: 5. The germline V gene encodes CDR1 SGDLS and CDR2 YYNGEE. This CDR3 spans 16 amino acids. CDR3 sequence: CASSVGASGESYEQYF. The CDR3 coding sequence is TGTGCCAGCAGCGTAGGAGCTAGCGGGGAGTCCTACGAGCAGTACTTC.

This chain links TRBV28 with TRBJ1-5, with a possible D match to TRBD1 (5 bases). V was clipped by 4 bases and J by 6 bases, with 13 bases between them. Germline CDR1 and CDR2: MDHEN and SYDVKM. CDR3 length: 14 amino acids. The CDR3 region is CASSSGTRFQPQHF. As DNA, the CDR3 is TGTGCCAGCAGTTCCGGGACCCGGTTTCAGCCCCAGCATTTT.

About this clone itself: Sequence at one end of the junction differs from germline and may be a read error. This chain joins TRBV6-1 and TRBJ2-1; tentative D call: TRBD2 (6 bases). Germline V gene lookup returns CDR1 MNHNS and CDR2 SASEGT. There are 16 residues in the CDR3. The CDR3 protein is CASSQASDKRYNEQFF. The CDR3, as DNA: TGTGCCAGCAGTCAAGCTAGCGACAAAAGGTACAATGAGCAGTTCTTC.

The chain is built from TRBV29-1 and TRBJ2-5; D not certain. Trimming stripped 3 bases from V and 2 bases from J, with 10 bases between. CDR1 SQVTM and CDR2 ANQGSEA come from the germline V gene. CDR3 length: 13 amino acids. In DNA form, the CDR3 reads TGCAGCGTTGAGGGCCAACCACAAGAGACCCAGTACTTC. Translating it yields CSVEGQPQETQYF.

The chain links TRBV6-5 to TRBJ2-2; no clear D gene. V was cut by 6 bases and J by 0 bases, with 11 bases left in between. CDR3 length: 15 amino acids. CDR1 is MNHEY, CDR2 SVGAGI, per germline. The CDR3 reads CASRRGTANTGELFF. The CDR3 DNA reads TGTGCCAGCAGGCGAGGCACAGCGAACACCGGGGAGCTGTTTTTT.

The chain uses TRBV7-3 and TRBJ2-1; weak D call: TRBD2 (6 bases). The CDR3 is 13 amino acids. V was clipped by 3 bases and J by 7 bases, with 10 bases between them. Germline-derived CDR1 and CDR2 are SGHTA and FQGTGA. The CDR3 spells CASSLGGRNEQFF. In DNA form, the CDR3 reads TGTGCCAGCAGCTTGGGGGGACGTAATGAGCAGTTCTTC.

The rearrangement links TRBV5-1 to TRBJ2-1; D is possibly TRBD2 (6 bases). The CDR3 sequence is 15 residues long. V gave up 0 bases and J gave up 6 bases, with 13 bases separating them. Germline values: CDR1 SGHRS, CDR2 YFSETQ. In nucleotides, the CDR3 is TGCGCCAGCAGCTTGGCCGCGTTAGCGGTCAATGAGCAGTTCTTC. Translating gives CASSLAALAVNEQFF.

The chain links TRBV7-2 to TRBJ2-7, with TRBD1 matching over 9 bases. CDR1 is SGHTA and CDR2 is FQGNSA in the germline V gene. The V gene end was trimmed by 5 bases and the J gene end by 0 bases; junction bases not matched to a gene: 17. The CDR3 is 19 amino acids. CDR3 nucleotide sequence: TGTGCCAGCAGCCTAAAACGCCCTGGGACAGGGTCAAGCTCCTACGAGCAGTACTTC. Protein product: CASSLKRPGTGSSSYEQYF.